A selection of T cell receptor beta chains follows, all from one sample in a study of T cells in Graves' hyperthyroidism and ophthalmopathy. TCRdb re-called the multiplex PCR reads with MiXCR, one entry per CDR3 protein. The sample lists fewer than 300,000 distinct CDR3 sequences; about 25% were seen once. The source material was blood. All receptors come from a man aged 35 to 55 with Graves' hyperthyroidism that later progressed to Graves' ophthalmopathy. The CDR3 runs from the conserved cysteine through the conserved F or W. The order of the fields is clone size, J gene, V gene, D gene, CDR3 DNA, CDR3 protein. D genes are given only for firm matches. Some rows have no size entry. The others give once, few or many, or a class for an expanded clone.

clone size: many
J gene: TRBJ1-2
V gene: TRBV29-1
D gene: TRBD1
CDR3 DNA: TGCAGCGTCACCTCGCCAGGGGGCTATGGCTACACCTTC
CDR3 protein: CSVTSPGGYGYTF

clone size: many
J gene: TRBJ2-7
V gene: TRBV19
D gene: NA
CDR3 DNA: TGTGCCAGTAGTATAGTGCGCTCCGCCGAGCAGTACTTC
CDR3 protein: CASSIVRSAEQYF

clone size: NA
J gene: TRBJ2-7
V gene: TRBV6-1
D gene: NA
CDR3 DNA: TGTGCCAGCAGCCCAGGGGGGGGGTTGGCCGAACAGTACTTC
CDR3 protein: CASSPGGGLAEQYF

clone size: many
J gene: TRBJ2-5
V gene: TRBV20-1
D gene: TRBD1
CDR3 DNA: TGCAGTGCTAGACGACAGGGGGGTATCGTAGAGACCCAGTACTTC
CDR3 protein: CSARRQGGIVETQYF

clone size: many
J gene: TRBJ2-5
V gene: TRBV7-3
D gene: TRBD1
CDR3 DNA: TGTGCCAGCAGCTTGACAGGGGATGAGACCCAGTACTTC
CDR3 protein: CASSLTGDETQYF

clone size: NA
J gene: TRBJ2-2
V gene: TRBV19
D gene: NA
CDR3 DNA: TGTGCCAGTAGTATCGCACTCACCGGGGAGCTGTTTTTT
CDR3 protein: CASSIALTGELFF

clone size: NA
J gene: TRBJ2-5
V gene: TRBV25-1
D gene: NA
CDR3 DNA: TGTGCCAGCAGTGAATATCGAGGGCGCGAGACCCAGTACTTC
CDR3 protein: CASSEYRGRETQYF

clone size: many
J gene: TRBJ1-6
V gene: TRBV6-2/TRBV6-3
D gene: NA
CDR3 DNA: TGTGCCAGCAACGACCCATCAACGGGGGGTAGTTCACCCCTCCACTTT
CDR3 protein: CASNDPSTGGSSPLHF

clone size: many
J gene: TRBJ2-7
V gene: TRBV11-2
D gene: NA
CDR3 DNA: TGTGCCAGCAGCCCACGGAGGGTGAGCTCCTACGAGCAGTACTTC
CDR3 protein: CASSPRRVSSYEQYF

clone size: many
J gene: TRBJ1-1
V gene: TRBV7-9
D gene: NA
CDR3 DNA: TGTGCCAGCAGCTTAGTACCGCCTGAAGCTTTCTTT
CDR3 protein: CASSLVPPEAFF

clone size: once
J gene: TRBJ2-7
V gene: TRBV6-1
D gene: NA
CDR3 DNA: TGTGCCAGCAGTACGGGAAAACCCTACGAGCAGTACTTC
CDR3 protein: CASSTGKPYEQYF

clone size: many
J gene: TRBJ1-2
V gene: TRBV3-1
D gene: NA
CDR3 DNA: TGTGCCAGCAGACGGGGGACCAAGGATGGCTACACCTTC
CDR3 protein: CASRRGTKDGYTF

clone size: NA
J gene: TRBJ1-1
V gene: TRBV29-1
D gene: NA
CDR3 DNA: TGCAGCGTCGTAGGGACACCAGCTTTCTTT
CDR3 protein: CSVVGTPAFF